This section outlines one TCR beta chain sequence together with its context. CDR3 length equals 15 residues. Germline assignment: CDR1 SGHTA and CDR2 FQGNSA. V lost 5 bases and J 10 bases, leaving 18 bases between the germline ends. Measured with immunoSEQ multiplex PCR; TCRdb has only the in-frame clones, and not every one. The sample holds about 260,000 clones; around 84% are singletons and the top ten take around 4.2%. This sample stems from a study of blood T cell repertoires in COVID-19. This chain connects TRBV7-2 to TRBJ1-6; maybe TRBD1 (5 bases). The sequence was obtained from a man in his 60s with acute or convalescent COVID-19. Source material: peripheral blood. Here the CDR3 reads CASSPNAGRGSPLHF. The CDR3 coding sequence is TGTGCCAGCAGCCCAAACGCGGGGCGGGGATCACCCCTCCACTTT.